Below, 25 T cell receptor beta chains from the same sample are listed, as sequenced in a study of cytomegalovirus exposure and HLA in healthy donors. It was with 60 Vbeta and 13 Jbeta primers that the PCR ran. Measured with immunoSEQ multiplex PCR; TCRdb has only the in-frame clones, and not every one. The table includes roughly 77,000 clones, roughly two thirds detected once. Sequenced sample: PBMCs. The receptors here all came from a woman between 45 and 60 years old in good health and CMV-seropositive.

The chain couples TRBV6-5 to TRBJ2-7, with D perhaps TRBD1 (6 bases). The CDR3 covers 15 residues. With 4 bases removed from V and 2 bases from J, the gap between germline ends came to 15 bases. From germline, CDR1 is MNHEY and CDR2 SVGAGI. This CDR3 reads CASSSRKGDTYEQYV. The CDR3 DNA is TGTGCCAGCAGTTCCCGAAAGGGGGACACCTACGAGCAGTACGTC.

This chain uses TRBV7-3 with TRBJ2-1; TRBD2 might be the D (7 bases). Germline V gene sequence: CDR1 SGHTA, CDR2 FQGTGA. The V end was cut by 4 bases, the J end by 9 bases, with 13 bases between. The CDR3 contains 13 residues. CDR3 bases: TGTGCCAGCAGCTCCGGGGGGCGCGGTGAGCAGTTCTTC. Translation gives CASSSGGRGEQFF.

The chain uses TRBV29-1 and TRBJ2-1, with a weak D call TRBD2 (6 bases). V lost 7 bases and J lost 4, with 20 bases in between. Germline V lookup: CDR1 SQVTM, CDR2 ANQGSEA. The CDR3 totals 15 residues. For the CDR3, the DNA is TGCAGCGCGGAGTCCATAGGGAGGTTTTACAATGAGCAGTTCTTC. It codes for CSAESIGRFYNEQFF.

This clone was seen more than once but under ten times. The chain couples TRBV5-1 to TRBJ2-2; 7 bases line up with TRBD1. Per germline, CDR1 SGHRS and CDR2 YFSETQ. The CDR3 totals 15 residues. With V trimmed by 4 bases and J by 2 bases, 5 bases remained unmatched. The DNA for the CDR3 is TGCGCCAGCAGCACCGGGACAGTTAACACCGGGGAGCTGTTTTTT. This sequence encodes CASSTGTVNTGELFF.

This sequence joins TRBV5-1 and TRBJ2-7; D unresolved. The germline V gene has CDR1 SGHRS and CDR2 YFSETQ. The CDR3 is made up of 14 amino acids. Trimming pared 4 bases from V and 4 bases from J, leaving 15 bases between. CDR3 DNA: TGCGCCAGCAGCCCCCTAGTAGGTGGATACGAGCAGTACTTC. It specifies CASSPLVGGYEQYF.

The V call is TRBV2, the J call TRBJ1-5; D remains unclear. Germline assignment: CDR1 SNHLY and CDR2 FYNNEI. There are 13 residues in the CDR3. Between the trimmed V and J ends, which lost 7 bases and 9 bases, there was a span of 16 bases. This CDR3 is CASTGSVGWPQHF. The CDR3 nucleotides are TGTGCCAGCACCGGTAGTGTCGGTTGGCCCCAGCATTTT.

The V call is TRBV19, the J call TRBJ1-1, with 8 bases matching TRBD1. Looked up from germline, CDR1 is LNHDA and CDR2 is SQIVND (reference sequence). Losses at the gene ends were 4 bases for V and 5 bases for J; bases not matched to a gene: 6. The length of the CDR3 is 14 residues. The CDR3 is CASSTGQVWTEAFF. In DNA, the CDR3 is TGTGCCAGTAGTACGGGACAGGTTTGGACTGAAGCTTTCTTT.

CDR3 region: CASSFTTSGGTDTQYF. CDR3 DNA: TGCGCCAGCAGCTTTACGACTAGCGGGGGAACAGATACGCAGTATTTT. The chain employs TRBV5-1 and TRBJ2-3; 12 bases map to TRBD2. The junction had 4 bases not matched to a gene; V was cut back by 2 bases and J by 3 bases. Germline V gene sequence: CDR1 SGHRS, CDR2 YFSETQ. CDR3 length: 16 residues.

The chain carries TRBV2 and TRBJ1-5; maybe TRBD1 (6 bases). Germline lookup yields CDR1 SNHLY and CDR2 FYNNEI. V was trimmed by 2 bases and J by 5 bases, leaving 16 bases between them. There are 16 residues in the CDR3. The CDR3 DNA is TGTGCCAGCAGTGAAAGCGGGGGGCGTATTGATCAGCCCCAGCATTTT. It yields the protein CASSESGGRIDQPQHF.

The chain links TRBV7-9 to TRBJ1-4, with 11 positions matching TRBD1. CDR3 size: 16 residues. Germline V gives CDR1 SEHNR, CDR2 FQNEAQ (reference sequence). Losses at the gene ends were 5 bases for V and 7 bases for J; bases not matched to a gene: 9. The CDR3 reads CASSRRTGGFTEKLFF. The CDR3, as DNA: TGTGCCAGCAGCCGACGGACAGGGGGCTTTACTGAAAAACTGTTTTTT.

The chain combines TRBV2 with TRBJ1-1; 8 bases fit TRBD1. CDR1 and CDR2 from the germline V gene are SNHLY and FYNNEI. The CDR3 runs to 13 residues. V trimming: 8 bases; J trimming: 1 base; junction bases outside the gene matches: 3. The CDR3 is CASGGTGNTEAFF. The DNA of the CDR3 is TGTGCCAGCGGCGGGACAGGGAACACTGAAGCTTTCTTT.

V gene TRBV7-3 combines with J gene TRBJ2-2; D is unresolved. The CDR3 spans 11 residues. The germline V and J ends were trimmed by 3 bases and 6 bases, with 2 bases remaining between them. CDR1 and CDR2 from the germline V gene are SGHTA and FQGTGA. The CDR3 DNA follows: TGTGCCAGCAGCTTCGCCGGGGAGCTGTTTTTT. This translates into CASSFAGELFF.

The rearrangement uses TRBV5-4 and TRBJ1-6, with a possible D match to TRBD1 (5 bases). Germline assignment: CDR1 SGHNT and CDR2 YYREEE (reference sequence). The germline V and J ends were trimmed by 3 bases and 7 bases, with 11 bases remaining between them. The CDR3 runs to 14 residues. This CDR3 reads CASSSGTLNSPLHF. The CDR3 nucleotides are TGTGCCAGCAGCTCCGGGACTCTGAATTCACCCCTCCACTTT.

The rearrangement uses TRBV4-1 and TRBJ2-5; 7 bases align to TRBD2. With V trimmed by 4 bases and J by 2 bases, 7 bases remained unmatched. CDR1 and CDR2 from the germline V gene are MGHRA and YSYEKL. The CDR3 is 15 residues long. The chain's CDR3 is CASSRLPGLQETQYF. In DNA, the CDR3 is TGCGCCAGCAGCCGACTACCGGGACTACAAGAGACCCAGTACTTC.

The rearrangement uses TRBV6-5 and TRBJ2-7; 9 nucleotides match TRBD1. The CDR3 runs to 14 residues. Germline CDR1 MNHEY, CDR2 SVGAGI. V lost 4 bases to trimming and J lost 4 bases; unmatched junction nucleotides: 5. The CDR3 DNA is TGTGCCAGCAGTTCCTCGACAGGGGGGTACGAGCAGTACGTC. Amino acids: CASSSSTGGYEQYV.

This clone has more than one count but fewer than ten. The chain employs TRBV30 and TRBJ1-4; D is undetermined. The CDR3 totals 13 residues. V was trimmed by 2 bases and J by 7 bases, leaving 11 bases between them. In germline, CDR1 is GTSNPN, CDR2 SVGIG (reference sequence). CDR3 sequence (DNA): TGTGCCTGGAGTCTAGGCATAGGTGAAAAACTGTTTTTT. Its translation is CAWSLGIGEKLFF.

The V and J genes are TRBV11-2 and TRBJ1-1; TRBD1 matches at 7 bases. V was clipped by 4 bases and J by 3 bases; unmatched bases: 14. The CDR3 runs 17 residues. Germline V lookup: CDR1 SGHAT, CDR2 FQNNGV. The CDR3 region is CASSSLRDRRRDTEAFF. In DNA, the CDR3 is TGTGCCAGCAGCTCCCTCCGGGACAGAAGAAGGGACACTGAAGCTTTCTTT.

This sequence joins TRBV28 and TRBJ2-3, with 9 bases identical to TRBD2. The CDR3 has 17 residues. J was trimmed by 1 base and V by 2 bases; bases with no gene match: 7. CDR1 and CDR2 (germline): MDHEN, SYDVKM. The CDR3 loop reads CASSLAGASGGTDTQYF. CDR3 bases: TGTGCCAGCAGTTTAGCGGGGGCTAGCGGGGGCACAGATACGCAGTATTTT.

As to this clone: At one of its ends the junction is not consistent with the germline gene, which may arise from a read error. The gene calls are TRBV7-7 and TRBJ2-3; possibly TRBD1 or TRBD2 for D (5 bases each). The CDR3 extends over 14 amino acids. CDR1 SSHAT and CDR2 FNYEAQ come from the germline V gene (reference sequence). The CDR3 loop reads CASSLEGHTDTQYF. The CDR3 DNA reads as TGTGCTAGCAGCTTAGAGGGGCACACAGATACGCAGTATTTT.

The chain couples TRBV15 to TRBJ2-7, with 7 bases fitting TRBD1. CDR1 is LNHNV and CDR2 is YYDKDF in the germline V gene (reference sequence). V dropped 5 bases and J dropped 3; count of bases not matched to a gene: 10. The CDR3 has 15 residues. The CDR3 loop is CATSSDRQGSYEQYF. CDR3 sequence (DNA): TGTGCCACCAGCTCCGATAGACAGGGCAGCTACGAGCAGTACTTC.

In DNA, the CDR3 is TGTGCCAGCAGCGCCGGGACAGGCAACCAAGAGACCCAGTACTTC. This sequence encodes CASSAGTGNQETQYF. The J gene is TRBJ2-5, the V gene TRBV2; 8 nucleotides line up with TRBD1. CDR1 is SNHLY, CDR2 FYNNEI, per germline. Trimming cost V 6 bases and J 0 bases; bases outside gene matches: 6. The CDR3 has 15 residues.

This clone was recorded only once. The chain joins TRBV7-9 to TRBJ1-3; no clear D gene. Between the trimmed V and J ends, which lost 7 bases and 0 bases, there was a span of 25 bases. The germline gives CDR1 SEHNR, CDR2 FQNEAQ (reference sequence). The CDR3 sequence is 19 residues long. The CDR3 is CASNSKTHPTAFSGNTIYF. The CDR3 coding sequence is TGTGCCAGCAACTCAAAAACCCATCCGACTGCGTTCTCTGGAAACACCATATATTTT.

This clone was recorded a few times. The J gene is TRBJ1-6, the V gene TRBV2; D call uncertain. From germline, CDR1 is SNHLY and CDR2 FYNNEI. The V end was cut by 8 bases, the J end by 8 bases, with 10 bases between. This CDR3 is 12 amino acids long. CDR3 in amino acids: CASEQDDSPLHF. CDR3 coding DNA: TGTGCCAGCGAGCAAGATGATTCACCCCTCCACTTT.

Of note for this clone: A junction end diverges from the germline sequence, so it may reflect a read error. Other DNA sequences within the sample encode an identical CDR3. The chain uses TRBV4-1 and TRBJ1-4; D may be TRBD1 (5 bases). Germline CDR1 is MGHRA and CDR2 is YSYEKL. The CDR3 has 14 residues. CDR3 sequence (DNA): TGCGCCAGCAGCCCTTTGACAGTTAATGAAAAGCTGTTTTTT. It translates to CASSPLTVNEKLFF.

This chain uses TRBV9 with TRBJ2-5; no clear D. Trimming shortened V by 1 base and J by 4 bases, and 8 bases separated the two germline ends. CDR1 and CDR2 (germline): SGDLS, YYNGEE. This CDR3 region has 13 residues. The CDR3 DNA follows: TGTGCCAGCAGCGTACCTGGAGTAGAGACCCAGTACTTC. Translated: CASSVPGVETQYF.